This passage covers 25 T cell receptor beta chains from one sample sequenced in a study of cytomegalovirus exposure and HLA in healthy donors. The PCR used 60 Vbeta and 13 Jbeta primers. The method was immunoSEQ multiplex PCR; TCRdb's version includes in-frame clones alone and lacks a portion of them. The sample lists approximately 100,000 clones; about four fifths were seen once. The sequencing sample was made of PBMCs. These receptors were collected from a woman between 35 and 50 years old in good health and CMV-seronegative.

In this sample, this clone turned up a few times. The chain recombines TRBV9 with TRBJ2-5; a possible D gene is TRBD1 (5 bases). V lost 0 bases to trimming and J lost 5 bases, with 17 bases between them. The CDR3 contains 16 residues. In germline, CDR1 is SGDLS, CDR2 YYNGEE. CDR3 in DNA: TGTGCCAGCAGCGTAGAGGAAGGGGCATGGGGCGAGACCCAGTACTTC. This encodes CASSVEEGAWGETQYF.

The rearrangement joins TRBV5-1 to TRBJ2-5; D not certain. The V and J ends lost 0 bases and 2 bases respectively, with 11 bases between them. Germline V CDR1 and CDR2: SGHRS, YFSETQ. The CDR3 extends over 15 amino acids. CDR3 in amino acids: CASSLEARPQETQYF. The CDR3 bases are TGCGCCAGCAGCTTGGAGGCCAGGCCACAAGAGACCCAGTACTTC. The variable domain in full, completed from reference TRBV5-1 and TRBJ2-5, reads KAGVTQTPRYLIKTRGQQVTLSCSPISGHRSVSWYQQTPGQGLQFLFEYFSETQRNKGNFPGRFSGRQFSNSRSEMNVSTLELGDSALYLCASSLEARPQETQYFGPGTRLLVL.

The J gene is TRBJ2-7, the V gene TRBV7-9, with no clear D. This CDR3 region has 13 residues. Trimming stripped 3 bases from V and 2 bases from J, with 8 bases between. Germline V gives CDR1 SEHNR, CDR2 FQNEAQ (reference sequence). The CDR3 bases are TGTGCCAGCAGCTTTGACTGGACCTACGAGCAGTACTTC. Amino acids: CASSFDWTYEQYF.

This clone has a handful of counts. The chain employs TRBV7-8 and TRBJ2-7, with TRBD1 identical over 7 bases. Per germline, CDR1 SGHVS and CDR2 FQNEAQ. CDR3 size: 15 residues. J gave up 0 bases and V 5 bases, and 7 bases lay outside the gene matches. CDR3 region: CASSPGQANSYEQYF. The DNA of the CDR3 is TGTGCCAGCAGCCCAGGACAGGCCAACTCCTACGAGCAGTACTTC.

The chain combines TRBV19 with TRBJ2-1, with 11 nucleotides matching TRBD2. The CDR3 loop spans 15 amino acids. Germline trimming cut 5 bases from V and 3 bases from J; bases unmatched to any gene: 3. Germline V lookup: CDR1 LNHDA, CDR2 SQIVND (reference sequence). CDR3 region: CASSPTSGGYNEQFF. The CDR3 DNA is TGTGCCAGTAGTCCCACTAGCGGGGGCTACAATGAGCAGTTCTTC.

V and J are TRBV5-1 and TRBJ1-6; D gene uncertain. The germline gives CDR1 SGHRS, CDR2 YFSETQ. Trimming shortened V by 4 bases and J by 9 bases, and 17 bases separated the two germline ends. The CDR3 has 15 amino acids. The CDR3 spells CASSPGPRGGSPLHF. In DNA, the CDR3 is TGCGCCAGCAGCCCCGGGCCCCGAGGAGGTTCACCCCTCCACTTT. Combining the CDR3 with reference TRBV5-1 and TRBJ1-6 gives the whole variable domain KAGVTQTPRYLIKTRGQQVTLSCSPISGHRSVSWYQQTPGQGLQFLFEYFSETQRNKGNFPGRFSGRQFSNSRSEMNVSTLELGDSALYLCASSPGPRGGSPLHFGNGTRLTVT.

The chain uses TRBV6-5 and TRBJ1-1; D may be TRBD1 (6 bases). CDR1 and CDR2 from the germline V gene are MNHEY and SVGAGI. This CDR3 contains 14 residues. Trimming removed 5 bases from V and 1 base from J, with 11 bases in between. In DNA, the CDR3 is TGTGCCAGCAGTGAAGGACAGCGGAACACTGAAGCTTTCTTT. Translation gives CASSEGQRNTEAFF.

Here the CDR3 reads CASSLYRDTGELFF. CDR3 bases: TGTGCCAGTAGTCTTTACAGGGACACCGGGGAGCTGTTTTTT. The rearrangement uses TRBV19 and TRBJ2-2; weak D call: TRBD1 (6 bases). Trimming left V 5 bases short and J 3 bases short, with 10 bases between. This CDR3 region has 14 residues. The germline V gene has CDR1 LNHDA and CDR2 SQIVND (reference sequence).

V gene TRBV5-4 combines with J gene TRBJ2-3; 16 bases agree with TRBD2. Germline V gene data show CDR1 as SGHNT and CDR2 as YYREEE (reference sequence). The CDR3 consists of 17 residues. The junction had 5 bases not matched to a gene; V was cut back by 3 bases and J by 4 bases. CDR3 DNA: TGTGCCAGCAGCTCATTTGGGACTAGCGGGAGGGCAGATACGCAGTATTTT. It encodes CASSSFGTSGRADTQYF.

Turning to this clone: The junction departs from germline at one end; a sequencing error may be responsible. CDR3 sequence: CSSSPSAESYGYTF. The CDR3 DNA reads as TGTTCCAGCAGCCCCTCGGCGGAGTCGTATGGCTACACCTTC. This chain connects TRBV7-9 to TRBJ1-2; D not resolved. Germline V gene lookup returns CDR1 SEHNR and CDR2 FQNEAQ (reference sequence). The CDR3 contains 14 residues.

The gene calls are TRBV9 and TRBJ2-3, with 8 bases that match TRBD1. The V gene's germline CDR1 is SGDLS and CDR2 YYNGEE. V trimming: 0 bases; J trimming: 0 bases; junction bases outside the gene matches: 9. The CDR3 is 18 residues long. CDR3 sequence reads: CASSVAPQGAGSTDTQYF. DNA of the CDR3: TGTGCCAGCAGCGTAGCTCCCCAGGGGGCTGGGAGCACAGATACGCAGTATTTT.

The V call is TRBV21-1, the J call TRBJ2-7; TRBD2 is the table's D call and was not checked against the DNA. TRBV21-1 is given as a pseudogene. The CDR3 is 17 amino acids. This CDR3 reads CASSITEGLEVSYEQYF. CDR3 coding DNA: TGTGCCAGCAGCATAACGGAGGGACTAGAAGTGTCCTACGAGCAGTACTTC.

With regard to this clone: The junction differs from germline at one of its ends, possibly a read error. The chain uses TRBV7-9 and TRBJ1-1; TRBD1 is a possible D gene (5 bases). Germline assignment: CDR1 SEHNR and CDR2 FQNEAQ (reference sequence). CDR3 length: 12 amino acids. The CDR3 DNA reads TGTTCCAGCAGCGGGGCGCACACTGAAGCTTTCTTT. Its translation is CSSSGAHTEAFF.

V gene TRBV7-9 combines with J gene TRBJ2-1; D is ambiguous. V was shortened by 1 base and J by 8 bases, with 9 bases between the two germline ends. CDR1 and CDR2 (germline): SEHNR, FQNEAQ (reference sequence). The CDR3 loop spans 13 amino acids. DNA of the CDR3: TGTGCCAGCAGCTTAGTGAGATCGCATGAGCAGTTCTTC. Translated, it gives CASSLVRSHEQFF.

This sequence joins TRBV7-8 and TRBJ2-5; D gene unclear. The closer fit of TRBJ2-7 to the DNA end suggests the J call may be wrong. CDR3 length equals 15 residues. Germline CDR1 and CDR2: SGHVS and FQNEAQ. DNA of the CDR3: TGTGCCAGCAGCTTAGGCGGCCGCCTCTCCTACGAGCAGTACTTC. Its protein product is CASSLGGRLSYEQYF.

The V and J genes are TRBV5-3 and TRBJ2-7, with D maybe TRBD1 (6 bases). TRBV5-3 is an open reading frame whose function is uncertain. The CDR3 runs 14 residues. V was shortened by 4 bases and J by 9 bases, with 20 bases between the two germline ends. CDR3 DNA sequence: TGTGCCAGAAGCCCACAGGGATATCTACGAGGGCAGTACTTC. Translated: CARSPQGYLRGQYF.

The chain employs TRBV6-1 and TRBJ2-7, with D possibly being TRBD1 (5 bases). CDR3 length: 13 residues. Germline assignment: CDR1 MNHNS and CDR2 SASEGT. Trimming pared 6 bases from V and 4 bases from J, leaving 13 bases between. The chain's CDR3 is CASRVQGMYEQYF. The DNA of the CDR3 is TGTGCCAGCAGGGTTCAGGGCATGTACGAGCAGTACTTC.

This sequence joins TRBV5-1 and TRBJ1-4; 10 nucleotides line up with TRBD1. The CDR3 is 16 residues long. Per the germline V gene, CDR1 is SGHRS and CDR2 is YFSETQ. The V gene end was trimmed by 5 bases and the J gene end by 2 bases; junction bases not matched to a gene: 6. The CDR3 DNA reads TGCGCCAGCAGGCGACAGGGGGCGAGCACTAATGAAAAACTGTTTTTT. It yields the protein CASRRQGASTNEKLFF.

This chain connects TRBV6-1 to TRBJ1-5; 10 nucleotides agree with TRBD1. Losses at the gene ends were 3 bases for V and 0 bases for J; bases not matched to a gene: 2. The CDR3 length is 16 residues. CDR1 is MNHNS and CDR2 is SASEGT in the germline V gene. The CDR3 bases are TGTGCCAGCAGTGACCGGGACAGGGGTAGCAATCAGCCCCAGCATTTT. This codes for CASSDRDRGSNQPQHF.

The rearrangement uses TRBV12-5 and TRBJ2-7; a weak D match, TRBD1 (5 bases). In germline, CDR1 is LGHNT, CDR2 FRNRAP. Trimming stripped 0 bases from V and 2 bases from J, with 8 bases between. The CDR3 spans 14 residues. CDR3 in DNA: TGTGCTAGTGGTTTGGTAGGCAGGGCCTACGAGCAGTACTTC. It is translated as CASGLVGRAYEQYF.

The V call is TRBV10-1, the J call TRBJ1-4; 7 positions agree with TRBD1. Germline lookup yields CDR1 WNHNN and CDR2 SYGVQD (reference sequence). This CDR3 is built from 14 residues. J gave up 3 bases and V 5 bases, and 3 bases lay outside the gene matches. CDR3 sequence reads: CASSRDRANEKLFF. In nucleotides, the CDR3 is TGCGCCAGCAGTCGGGACAGAGCTAATGAAAAACTGTTTTTT.

The rearrangement uses TRBV28 and TRBJ2-7; tentatively, D is TRBD1 (5 bases). The ends were cut back, 8 bases at V and 3 bases at J, with 17 bases in the middle. This CDR3 has 14 residues. Germline V gene data show CDR1 as MDHEN and CDR2 as SYDVKM. The CDR3 DNA reads as TGTGCCAGCGAATCCTACCCCGACAGCTACGAGCAGTACTTC. It codes for CASESYPDSYEQYF.

This clone came up once. The chain's CDR3 is CASSPGLGGPSEQYF. The DNA of the CDR3 is TGTGCCAGCTCACCTGGCTTGGGGGGGCCCTCCGAGCAGTACTTC. The chain uses TRBV18 and TRBJ2-7, with a possible D match to TRBD2 (7 bases). Trimming removed 3 bases from V and 6 bases from J, with 18 bases in between. This CDR3 contains 15 residues. The germline V gene has CDR1 KGHSH and CDR2 LQKENI.

This chain connects TRBV28 to TRBJ1-2; D ambiguous. CDR1 is MDHEN and CDR2 is SYDVKM in the germline V gene. The CDR3 is made up of 14 amino acids. V shed 6 bases and J shed 1 base, with 12 bases lying between them. CDR3 in amino acids: CASRTIQINYGYTF. CDR3 coding DNA: TGTGCCAGCAGGACCATACAGATTAACTATGGCTACACCTTC.

Turning to this clone: An end of the junction does not agree with germline; a read error may underlie this. The CDR3 is CASSLNAGTQETQYF. Here the CDR3 DNA reads TGTGCTAGCAGCTTAAATGCGGGGACTCAAGAGACCCAGTACTTC. The V call is TRBV7-7, the J call TRBJ2-5; tentative D call: TRBD2 (6 bases). The germline V gene has CDR1 SSHAT and CDR2 FNYEAQ (reference sequence). The CDR3 loop spans 15 amino acids.